Listed here is a single TCR beta chain. TCRdb keeps only in-frame clones here, not all; method: immunoSEQ multiplex PCR. The sample shows nearly 110,000 clones, around 92% of them seen only once. This sample was taken from a study of T cell changes during pregnancy in multiple sclerosis. Germline V gene lookup returns CDR1 MNHEY and CDR2 SMNVEV (reference sequence). V lost 3 bases to trimming and J lost 2 bases; unmatched junction nucleotides: 7. The CDR3 extends over 16 amino acids. The specimen comprised peripheral blood, sampled after pregnancy. The receptor was derived from a female donor with multiple sclerosis, enrolled in a pregnancy study. J is TRBJ2-1 and V is TRBV27; 7 positions agree with TRBD1. The CDR3 protein is CASSFLRTGAYNEQFF. The DNA of the CDR3 is TGTGCCAGCAGTTTTTTAAGGACAGGAGCCTACAATGAGCAGTTCTTC.